The rows below give T cell receptor beta chains drawn from one sample of a study of blood T cell repertoires in COVID-19. Some clones are missing from TCRdb's copy, which holds only in-frame ones; the method was immunoSEQ multiplex PCR. The table records more than 85,000 clones, 70% to 80% of them present only once. Sequences were obtained from peripheral blood. Receptor source: a man aged 65 to 79 with acute or convalescent COVID-19. CDR3s include the opening cysteine and the closing phenylalanine or tryptophan. Fields, in order: D gene, V gene, J gene, clone size, CDR3 DNA, CDR3 protein. D genes are given only for firm matches. Clone size is shown for a subset of rows, as once, few, many or a class of expanded clone.

TRBD2,TRBV6-5,TRBJ2-1,-,TGTGCCAGCAGTTACGAGGGACTAGCTGGCAATGAGCAGTTCTTC,CASSYEGLAGNEQFF
TRBD1,TRBV12-5,TRBJ2-7,-,TGTGCTAGTGGGATCCGGGACAGGGGCCCCAACGAGCAGTACTTC,CASGIRDRGPNEQYF
-,TRBV6-5,TRBJ2-7,-,TGTGCCAGCAGAACAGACTACTTATCCACCTACGAGCAGTACTTC,CASRTDYLSTYEQYF
TRBD2,TRBV29-1,TRBJ2-2,-,TGCAGCGTTAAACAGTCTAGCGGCACCGGGGAGCTGTTTTTT,CSVKQSSGTGELFF
TRBD1,TRBV5-1,TRBJ2-6,few,TGCGCCAGCACGACAGGGTTGGTCCTCCCCACTGGGGCCAACGTCCTGACTTTC,CASTTGLVLPTGANVLTF
-,TRBV6-6,TRBJ1-1,-,TGTGCCAGCAGCCAAGATGTCAGGGGTACTGAAGCTTTCTTT,CASSQDVRGTEAFF
-,TRBV28,TRBJ1-5,-,TGTGCCAGTAATGACCTCCGGGAGCCCCAGCATTTT,CASNDLREPQHF
TRBD1,TRBV6-8,TRBJ2-5,-,TGTGCCAGCAGTTACTGTTGCTTTGGACAGGGGGTGGAGACCCAGTACTTC,CASSYCCFGQGVETQYF
-,TRBV19,TRBJ2-2,-,TGTGCCAGCGGACTGAGGATACCGAACACCGGGGAGCTGTTTTTT,CASGLRIPNTGELFF
-,TRBV9,TRBJ2-7,-,TGTGCCAGCAGCGTAGGGTTTCAGAATTCCTACGAGCAGTACTTC,CASSVGFQNSYEQYF
-,TRBV10-3,TRBJ2-3,-,TGTGCCATCATGGCTAGCTTAGCAGATACGCAGTATTTT,CAIMASLADTQYF
TRBD1,TRBV5-6,TRBJ1-4,-,TGTGCCAGCAGCTTTAGACAGGGAAGTGAAAAACTGTTTTTT,CASSFRQGSEKLFF
-,TRBV18,TRBJ2-7,-,TGTGCCAGCTCACCCGGCTACGAGCAGTACTTC,CASSPGYEQYF
TRBD1,TRBV5-1,TRBJ1-6,-,TGCGCCAGCAGCTTGGGAACAGGGGGCGCTTGGAATTCACCCCTCCACTTT,CASSLGTGGAWNSPLHF
-,TRBV27,TRBJ1-4,-,TGTGCCAGCAGTTTCTCCCCGGGACACCCCAATGAAAAACTGTTTTTT,CASSFSPGHPNEKLFF
TRBD2,TRBV3-1/TRBV3-2,TRBJ2-7,few,TGTGCCAGCAGCCAAGGGCTAGCGGGAGGGCTGTACGAGCAGTACTTC,CASSQGLAGGLYEQYF
TRBD2,TRBV29-1,TRBJ2-3,few,TGCAGCGTACCCGGGACTAGCGGGTTCACAGATACGCAGTATTTT,CSVPGTSGFTDTQYF
-,TRBV13,TRBJ2-1,-,TGTGCCAGCAGCCCCCGAAAGAGTGAGCAGTTCTTC,CASSPRKSEQFF
TRBD1,TRBV7-9,TRBJ1-2,-,TGTGCCAGCAGCTTAGAGACAGGGAATTTCTATGGCTACACCTTC,CASSLETGNFYGYTF
-,TRBV12-5,TRBJ2-7,-,TGTGCTAGTTTCTTGACAGCCTACGAGCAGTACTTC,CASFLTAYEQYF
-,TRBV4-1,TRBJ2-5,-,TGCGCCAGCTCTCAGCAGGGGTTTGGGGAGACCCAGTACTTC,CASSQQGFGETQYF
-,TRBV29-1,TRBJ2-5,-,TGCAGCGTTGACGGCCAGGGGACAGAGACCCAGTACTTC,CSVDGQGTETQYF
-,TRBV11-3,TRBJ2-7,-,TGTGCCAGCAGCTTAGGGCTAACAGGGCGGCAGTACTTC,CASSLGLTGRQYF
TRBD1,TRBV5-4,TRBJ1-2,few,TGTGCCAGCAGCTTTCAGGGGGCTATTTTCTATGGCTACACCTTC,CASSFQGAIFYGYTF
TRBD1,TRBV27,TRBJ1-5,once,TGTGCCAGCAGTCCCTCGAGGACAGGGGTCAATCAGCCCCAGCATTTT,CASSPSRTGVNQPQHF
TRBD1,TRBV9,TRBJ1-6,few,TGTGCCAGCAGCGTAGACGGGGCAGGGGGCGGTAATTCACCCCTCCACTTT,CASSVDGAGGGNSPLHF
TRBD2,TRBV27,TRBJ2-3,-,TGTGCCAGCAGTGTGACTAGCGGGACCACAGATACGCAGTATTTT,CASSVTSGTTDTQYF
-,TRBV10-3,TRBJ1-5,-,TGTGCCATCAGGGGCCTTGATAGCAATCAGCCCCAGCATTTT,CAIRGLDSNQPQHF
-,TRBV25-1,TRBJ1-5,-,TGTGCCAGCAGTCCTGGTTGGGGCCAGCCCCAGCATTTT,CASSPGWGQPQHF